This is a list of T cell receptor beta chains from one sample in a study of post-analysis software for immune sequencing data. TCRdb passed the PCR reads through MiXCR, listing each CDR3 protein once. The table has 430,000 or so distinct CDR3 sequences, approximately 39% seen once. Specimen: blood. These receptors all stem from a girl aged 2-10 years with multiple sclerosis. The CDR3 runs from the conserved cysteine through the conserved F or W. Fields, in order: D gene, J gene, V gene, clone size, CDR3 protein, CDR3 DNA. D genes are given only for firm matches. The listing skips clone size in some rows; elsewhere it reads once, few, many or a size class.

D gene: TRBD2
J gene: TRBJ2-7
V gene: TRBV18
clone size: few
CDR3 protein: CASSLTGLAGARRGYEQYF
CDR3 DNA: TGTGCCAGCTCACTAACAGGACTAGCGGGGGCCCGTAGGGGCTACGAGCAGTACTTC

D gene: -
J gene: TRBJ2-6
V gene: TRBV5-1
clone size: -
CDR3 protein: CASFSPYGPGSTGANVLTF
CDR3 DNA: TGCGCCAGCTTTTCACCTTATGGGCCAGGGTCGACTGGGGCCAACGTCCTGACTTTC

D gene: -
J gene: TRBJ2-7
V gene: TRBV29-1
clone size: -
CDR3 protein: CSVEDGASYEQYF
CDR3 DNA: TGCAGCGTTGAAGACGGAGCCAGCTACGAGCAGTACTTC

D gene: -
J gene: TRBJ1-1
V gene: TRBV12-3/TRBV12-4
clone size: few
CDR3 protein: CASSPQDTGTNEAFF
CDR3 DNA: TGTGCCAGCAGCCCTCAAGACACCGGAACAAACGAAGCTTTCTTT

D gene: -
J gene: TRBJ2-7
V gene: TRBV29-1
clone size: -
CDR3 protein: CSVEGGPPSYEQYF
CDR3 DNA: TGCAGCGTTGAGGGGGGACCCCCATCATACGAGCAGTACTTC

D gene: -
J gene: TRBJ1-1
V gene: TRBV5-1
clone size: -
CDR3 protein: CASSRVGVNTEAFF
CDR3 DNA: TGCGCCAGCAGTCGGGTGGGGGTGAACACTGAAGCTTTCTTT

D gene: -
J gene: TRBJ1-1
V gene: TRBV20-1
clone size: -
CDR3 protein: CSARGGVAEAFF
CDR3 DNA: TGCAGTGCTAGAGGCGGGGTCGCTGAAGCTTTCTTT

D gene: -
J gene: TRBJ2-5
V gene: TRBV15
clone size: -
CDR3 protein: CATSRDFQREQYF
CDR3 DNA: TGTGCCACCAGCAGAGATTTCCAACGAGAGCAGTACTTC

D gene: -
J gene: TRBJ2-1
V gene: TRBV7-8
clone size: -
CDR3 protein: CASSRDRNEQFF
CDR3 DNA: TGTGCCAGTTCCCGCGATCGGAATGAGCAGTTCTTC

D gene: -
J gene: TRBJ2-7
V gene: TRBV12-3/TRBV12-4
clone size: few
CDR3 protein: CASSFGGSLAYEQYF
CDR3 DNA: TGTGCCAGCAGTTTCGGAGGGAGTCTAGCCTACGAGCAGTACTTC

D gene: TRBD2
J gene: TRBJ2-1
V gene: TRBV3-1
clone size: -
CDR3 protein: CASRTAGVLNEQFF
CDR3 DNA: TGTGCCAGCAGAACAGCGGGAGTTCTAAATGAGCAGTTCTTC

D gene: -
J gene: TRBJ2-5
V gene: TRBV29-1
clone size: many
CDR3 protein: CSGGTDQETQYF
CDR3 DNA: TGCAGCGGAGGGACGGATCAAGAGACCCAGTACTTC

D gene: -
J gene: TRBJ2-1
V gene: TRBV7-7
clone size: few
CDR3 protein: CASSLGLDIYNEQFF
CDR3 DNA: TGTGCCAGCAGCTTAGGTCTAGATATCTACAATGAGCAGTTCTTC

D gene: TRBD2
J gene: TRBJ2-7
V gene: TRBV7-2
clone size: many
CDR3 protein: CASSLGTSGTYEQYF
CDR3 DNA: TGTGCCAGCAGCTTAGGGACTAGCGGGACCTACGAGCAGTACTTC

D gene: TRBD1
J gene: TRBJ1-5
V gene: TRBV20-1
clone size: -
CDR3 protein: CSARGDRNNQPQHF
CDR3 DNA: TGCAGTGCTAGAGGGGACAGGAACAATCAGCCCCAGCATTTT

D gene: TRBD2
J gene: TRBJ2-7
V gene: TRBV12-3/TRBV12-4
clone size: -
CDR3 protein: CASSFRLGTSGRSYEQYF
CDR3 DNA: TGTGCCAGCAGTTTTAGGTTGGGGACTAGCGGGAGATCCTACGAGCAGTACTTC

D gene: -
J gene: TRBJ1-4
V gene: TRBV7-2
clone size: few
CDR3 protein: CASSLGPGLSEKLFF
CDR3 DNA: TGTGCCAGCAGCTTAGGCCCCGGACTGAGTGAAAAACTGTTTTTT

D gene: TRBD2
J gene: TRBJ2-3
V gene: TRBV20-1
clone size: -
CDR3 protein: CSARRTSGRSDTQYF
CDR3 DNA: TGCAGTGCTCGACGGACTAGCGGGAGGTCAGATACGCAGTATTTT

D gene: -
J gene: TRBJ2-1
V gene: TRBV2
clone size: once
CDR3 protein: CASSEFEWERDNEQFF
CDR3 DNA: TGTGCCAGCAGTGAATTTGAGTGGGAAAGGGACAATGAGCAGTTCTTC

D gene: -
J gene: TRBJ2-2
V gene: TRBV12-3/TRBV12-4
clone size: -
CDR3 protein: CASTSQEGSGELFF
CDR3 DNA: TGTGCCAGCACTTCCCAAGAGGGCTCCGGGGAGCTGTTTTTT

D gene: -
J gene: TRBJ1-4
V gene: TRBV6-1
clone size: -
CDR3 protein: CATRRGVWEKLFF
CDR3 DNA: TGTGCCACCCGGAGGGGAGTTTGGGAAAAACTGTTTTTT

D gene: -
J gene: TRBJ2-7
V gene: TRBV20-1
clone size: few
CDR3 protein: CSARGTISYEQYF
CDR3 DNA: TGCAGTGCTAGAGGGACTATTTCCTACGAGCAGTACTTC

D gene: -
J gene: TRBJ2-1
V gene: TRBV9
clone size: few
CDR3 protein: CASSGMGDSAGRLNEQFF
CDR3 DNA: TGTGCCAGCAGCGGGATGGGGGACTCGGCGGGGCGGTTGAATGAGCAGTTCTTC

D gene: -
J gene: TRBJ2-7
V gene: TRBV20-1
clone size: -
CDR3 protein: CSARDGNSGEAQYF
CDR3 DNA: TGCAGTGCTAGAGATGGTAATAGCGGAGAGGCCCAGTACTTC

D gene: -
J gene: TRBJ2-3
V gene: TRBV6-5
clone size: few
CDR3 protein: CASSLRALSGDTRYF
CDR3 DNA: TGTGCCAGCAGTCTTCGGGCCCTCTCGGGAGATACGCGGTATTTT

D gene: -
J gene: TRBJ2-6
V gene: TRBV10-3
clone size: -
CDR3 protein: CAISESGSRVSGANVLTF
CDR3 DNA: TGTGCCATCAGTGAGTCCGGCAGCCGAGTCTCTGGGGCCAACGTCCTGACTTTC

D gene: -
J gene: TRBJ2-1
V gene: TRBV20-1
clone size: few
CDR3 protein: CSASNAGTLNEQFF
CDR3 DNA: TGCAGTGCTAGTAACGCCGGGACCCTGAATGAGCAGTTCTTC

D gene: -
J gene: TRBJ2-3
V gene: TRBV12-3/TRBV12-4
clone size: -
CDR3 protein: CASSYWDSTDTQYF
CDR3 DNA: TGTGCCAGCAGTTACTGGGACTCCACAGATACGCAGTATTTT

D gene: -
J gene: TRBJ2-1
V gene: TRBV12-3/TRBV12-4
clone size: few
CDR3 protein: CASSLLSSYNEQFF
CDR3 DNA: TGTGCCAGCTCCCTTTTGAGCTCCTACAATGAGCAGTTCTTC

D gene: TRBD2
J gene: TRBJ2-4
V gene: TRBV20-1
clone size: -
CDR3 protein: CSARSGLARYF
CDR3 DNA: TGCAGTGCTAGATCCGGACTAGCGAGGTACTTC

D gene: TRBD2
J gene: TRBJ2-1
V gene: TRBV20-1
clone size: few
CDR3 protein: CSARELAGGIHNEQFF
CDR3 DNA: TGCAGTGCTAGAGAACTAGCGGGAGGCATCCACAATGAGCAGTTCTTC

D gene: TRBD1
J gene: TRBJ2-3
V gene: TRBV6-6
clone size: -
CDR3 protein: CASRPTGRGTDTQYF
CDR3 DNA: TGTGCCAGCAGACCGACAGGGCGAGGCACAGATACGCAGTATTTT

D gene: TRBD2
J gene: TRBJ2-5
V gene: TRBV28
clone size: -
CDR3 protein: CASYSSGRAVTQYF
CDR3 DNA: TGTGCCAGCTATTCTAGCGGGAGAGCTGTGACCCAGTACTTC